The next 5 T cell receptor beta chains were all read from a single sample in a study of blood T cell repertoires in COVID-19. Sequencing was performed with immunoSEQ multiplex PCR; in TCRdb, only in-frame clones are kept and a portion is missing. This sample has about 140,000 clones, with approximately 86% found just once. The sample was peripheral blood. The receptors were sampled from a woman aged 55-70 years with acute or convalescent COVID-19.

The chain employs TRBV6-5 and TRBJ1-3; possible D gene TRBD1, 5 bases. V lost 6 bases to trimming and J lost 0 bases, with 9 bases between them. CDR3 size: 14 residues. The germline CDR1 and CDR2 sequences are MNHEY and SVGAGI. CDR3: CASSQTDSGNTIYF. DNA of the CDR3: TGTGCCAGCAGCCAGACAGACTCTGGAAACACCATATATTTT.

This chain connects TRBV30 to TRBJ2-1; TRBD2 matches at 10 bases. The CDR3 is 15 residues long. Germline V CDR1 and CDR2: GTSNPN, SVGIG (reference sequence). The V and J ends lost 1 base and 6 bases, in that order; junction bases with no gene match: 6. CDR3 sequence reads: CAWSGGASGGNEQFF. In DNA, the CDR3 is TGTGCCTGGAGTGGAGGAGCTAGCGGGGGCAATGAGCAGTTCTTC.

This sequence joins TRBV7-2 and TRBJ1-1, with 9 positions matching TRBD1. This CDR3 has 15 amino acids. With 4 bases clipped from V and 6 bases from J, the junction kept 9 bases outside the gene matches. CDR1 and CDR2 from the germline V gene are SGHTA and FQGNSA. CDR3 bases: TGTGCCAGCAGCTCTAGGGGACAGGGTGTTCCTGAAGCTTTCTTT. Translating gives CASSSRGQGVPEAFF.

About this clone: One end of the junction varies from germline; a read error may be responsible. This chain joins TRBV19 and TRBJ1-1; no clear D gene. Germline assignment: CDR1 LNHDA and CDR2 SQIVND (reference sequence). The CDR3 totals 13 residues. CDR3 in amino acids: CASMISLNSEAFF. The CDR3 nucleotides are TGTGCCAGTATGATTAGTCTGAACTCTGAAGCTTTCTTT. Based on the CDR3 plus reference TRBV19 and TRBJ1-1, the full variable domain is DGGITQSPKYLFRKEGQNVTLSCEQNLNHDAMYWYRQDPGQGLRLIYYSQIVNDFQKGDIAEGYSVSREKKESFPLTVTSAQKNPTAFYLCASMISLNSEAFFGQGTRLTVV.

The rearrangement uses TRBV4-2 and TRBJ1-1; 9 positions match TRBD1. The CDR3 is 17 residues long. The junction had 10 bases not matched to a gene; V was cut back by 4 bases and J by 1 base. Germline CDR1 and CDR2: LGHNA and YNFKEQ. The CDR3 loop reads CASSRTLQGATNTEAFF. The DNA for the CDR3 is TGTGCCAGCAGCCGAACCCTACAGGGGGCGACGAACACTGAAGCTTTCTTT.